The T cell receptor beta chain described here comes from a study of T cell changes during pregnancy in multiple sclerosis. Clones were read by immunoSEQ multiplex PCR, and TCRdb kept only the in-frame ones, dropping some. This sample has roughly 30,000 clones; approximately 89% occur once, and the top ten carry around 5.1%. CDR1 is MNHEY and CDR2 is SVGAGI in the germline V gene. V lost 5 bases and J 3 bases, leaving 16 bases between the germline ends. CDR3 length: 15 amino acids. This sample comprised CD8+ T cells from peripheral blood mononuclear cells, obtained in the first trimester of pregnancy. V and J are TRBV6-5 and TRBJ1-2, with D perhaps TRBD1 (6 bases). The source is a female donor with multiple sclerosis, enrolled in a pregnancy study. CDR3 sequence (DNA): TGTGCCAGCAGTCAGGGACCGGGACATCACTATGGCTACACCTTC. Its protein product is CASSQGPGHHYGYTF.